Each of the 13 T cell receptor beta chains below was sequenced from the same sample in a study of blood T cell repertoires in COVID-19. Measured with immunoSEQ multiplex PCR; TCRdb has only the in-frame clones, and not every one. Here the sample spans about 330,000 clones, roughly 90% being singletons. The sequenced sample consisted of PBMCs or T cells enriched from blood (not recorded which). The receptors were sampled from a woman aged 25 to 45 who had recovered from COVID-19.

This clone was detected a few times. V is TRBV7-2 and J is TRBJ2-1, with 8 bases identical to TRBD2. Germline loops: CDR1 SGHTA, CDR2 FQGNSA. V lost 1 base, J lost 10 bases, and 6 bases stayed unmatched. The CDR3 has 14 residues. CDR3 DNA: TGTGCCAGCAGCTTAGGGTACATAGCGGGGGAGCAGTTCTTC. Residues: CASSLGYIAGEQFF.

The genes are TRBV6-1 and TRBJ1-4, with D maybe TRBD1 (6 bases). Trimming removed 3 bases from V and 8 bases from J, with 16 bases in between. Germline CDR1 MNHNS, CDR2 SASEGT. The CDR3 has 15 residues. CDR3 sequence reads: CASSEVGGWLEKLFF. The DNA of the CDR3 is TGTGCCAGCAGTGAGGTTGGGGGCTGGTTAGAAAAACTGTTTTTT.

The chain uses TRBV10-1 and TRBJ2-7; D is possibly TRBD2 (6 bases). Germline V gene lookup returns CDR1 WNHNN and CDR2 SYGVQD (reference sequence). The V end was cut by 6 bases, the J end by 6 bases, with 18 bases between. This CDR3 is 14 amino acids long. The CDR3 sequence: CASSALGGAGEQYF. CDR3 DNA sequence: TGCGCCAGCAGCGCACTAGGAGGGGCCGGCGAGCAGTACTTC.

J is TRBJ1-6 and V is TRBV5-1; TRBD1 matches 10 bases. The germline V gene encodes CDR1 SGHRS and CDR2 YFSETQ. The ends lost 4 bases at V and 10 bases at J; junction bases unmatched: 8. The CDR3 loop spans 15 amino acids. The CDR3 region is CASSPGQGSRSPLHF. The CDR3 bases are TGCGCCAGCAGCCCGGGACAGGGGAGCCGGTCACCCCTCCACTTT.

The gene calls are TRBV13 and TRBJ2-1; tentatively, D is TRBD2 (5 bases). This CDR3 is 13 amino acids long. V was clipped by 6 bases and J by 7 bases, with 13 bases between them. CDR1 and CDR2 from the germline V gene are PRHDT and FYEKMQ (reference sequence). Here the CDR3 DNA reads TGTGCCAGCAGTAAGCTCACGGGGAATGAGCAGTTCTTC. Residues: CASSKLTGNEQFF.

As concerns this clone: In the same sample, other DNA sequences code for this CDR3. The chain employs TRBV6-5 and TRBJ2-7; 7 nucleotides agree with TRBD1. Germline assignment: CDR1 MNHEY and CDR2 SVGAGI. This CDR3 is 14 amino acids long. J lost 1 base, V lost 6 bases, and 6 bases had no gene match. CDR3 residues: CASRPWDSSYEQYF. Here the CDR3 DNA reads TGTGCCAGCAGACCTTGGGACAGTTCCTACGAGCAGTACTTC.

This chain connects TRBV25-1 to TRBJ1-5, with D possibly TRBD1 on 6 matching bases. The CDR3 spans 15 residues. V was pared by 3 bases and J by 3 bases, with 12 bases between. The germline V gene has CDR1 MGHDK and CDR2 SYGVNS. CDR3 bases: TGTGCCAGCAGTGACGGCAGGGGAGTCAATCAGCCCCAGCATTTT. Protein: CASSDGRGVNQPQHF. Combining the CDR3 with reference TRBV25-1 and TRBJ1-5 gives the whole variable domain EADIYQTPRYLVIGTGKKITLECSQTMGHDKMYWYQQDPGMELHLIHYSYGVNSTEKGDLSSESTVSRIRTEHFPLTLESARPSHTSQYLCASSDGRGVNQPQHFGDGTRLSIL.

This chain uses TRBV19 with TRBJ2-3; 10 bases fit TRBD2. V trimming: 6 bases; J trimming: 1 base; junction bases outside the gene matches: 1. The germline V gene has CDR1 LNHDA and CDR2 SQIVND (reference sequence). This CDR3 comprises 14 residues. CDR3 amino acids: CASSTSGGTDTQYF. CDR3 DNA sequence: TGTGCCAGTAGCACTAGCGGGGGCACAGATACGCAGTATTTT.

This chain connects TRBV27 to TRBJ2-7; 15 positions agree with TRBD2. This CDR3 contains 15 residues. From germline, CDR1 is MNHEY and CDR2 SMNVEV (reference sequence). With 6 bases clipped from V and 4 bases from J, the junction kept 4 bases outside the gene matches. CDR3 sequence reads: CASSMGTSGGYEQYF. The CDR3 DNA reads as TGTGCCAGCAGCATGGGGACTAGCGGGGGGTACGAGCAGTACTTC.

The V gene is TRBV10-2, the J gene TRBJ1-2; TRBD1 aligns across 10 bases. The CDR3 runs 18 residues. The V and J ends lost 6 bases and 3 bases, in that order; junction bases with no gene match: 16. The germline V gene has CDR1 WSHSY and CDR2 SAAADI. The CDR3 bases are TGCGCCAGCAGATCCAACCCCGACAGGGGGCGGTGGGACTATGGCTACACCTTC. Its protein product is CASRSNPDRGRWDYGYTF.

The V gene is TRBV18, the J gene TRBJ2-7; TRBD2 matches at 10 bases. Trimming cost V 3 bases and J 6 bases; bases outside gene matches: 8. Germline V gives CDR1 KGHSH, CDR2 LQKENI. CDR3 length equals 15 residues. This CDR3 reads CASSPRTSGVSEQYF. CDR3 sequence (DNA): TGTGCCAGCTCACCCCGGACTAGCGGAGTCTCCGAGCAGTACTTC.

The V gene is TRBV28, the J gene TRBJ1-5, with 7 bases identical to TRBD1. The V segment lost 5 bases and the J segment 2 bases; nucleotides outside the gene matches: 12. The CDR3 sequence is 17 residues long. The germline V gene encodes CDR1 MDHEN and CDR2 SYDVKM. The CDR3 DNA follows: TGTGCCAGCAGTCCTGACAGGGCCCGCTCGGGCAATCAGCCCCAGCATTTT. Protein product: CASSPDRARSGNQPQHF.

The J gene is TRBJ2-3, the V gene TRBV9; TRBD2 matches at 10 bases. CDR1 is SGDLS, CDR2 YYNGEE, per germline. The V gene end was trimmed by 4 bases and the J gene end by 2 bases; junction bases not matched to a gene: 7. The CDR3 totals 16 residues. The CDR3 DNA reads TGTGCCAGCAGCTCCGGACTAGCGGCATACACAGATACGCAGTATTTT. Translated: CASSSGLAAYTDTQYF.